This TCR beta chain was identified during a study of shared T cell receptors in the human thymus. Sequencing was performed with immunoSEQ multiplex PCR; in TCRdb, only in-frame clones are kept and a portion is missing. The table lists about 660,000 clones, over 75% of them singletons. This clone appeared once. Germline assignment: CDR1 PRHDT and CDR2 FYEKMQ (reference sequence). Trimming cost V 6 bases and J 7 bases, with 22 bases left between them. This CDR3 region has 15 residues. These data were also reused for a study on human thymus T cells. That source adds: Healthy Finnish infants undergoing corrective surgery for congenital heart defects were the donors. Thymus tissue was removed during corrective cardiac surgery. Among thymic and blood repertoires, usage of V and J genes appeared biased. In unrelated individuals, thymic repertoires overlapped highly, according to related research.

The sequence came from a boy younger than two with a congenital heart defect. V and J are TRBV13 and TRBJ2-7; D is possibly TRBD2 (5 bases). The sequenced sample was thymocytes. CDR3 in DNA: TGTGCCAGCAGAAGGCGTACAGTTAAGACGGGGGAGCAGTACTTC. This gives the protein CASRRRTVKTGEQYF.